These T cell receptor beta chains were read from a single sample in a study of T cells in Graves' hyperthyroidism and ophthalmopathy. TCRdb fed the multiplex PCR reads into MiXCR, producing one record per CDR3 protein. This sample has hundreds of thousands of distinct CDR3 sequences, with 14% found just once. Specimen: blood. The receptor source for this set is a woman aged 50 to 60 with Graves' ophthalmopathy. CDR3s leave out the opening cysteine and the closing phenylalanine or tryptophan.

J	V	CDR3
TRBJ2-1	TRBV28	ASSFQSPFGNEQF
TRBJ1-2	TRBV2	ASSEGRGDGYT
TRBJ2-7	TRBV6-5	ASSYRGPGISHEQY
TRBJ2-7	TRBV3-1	ASSQGGTGVYEQY
TRBJ2-4	TRBV28	ASSSRTDIAKNIQY
TRBJ2-7	TRBV28	ASSLDSPYEQY
TRBJ2-1	TRBV19	ASSIEGLGNEQF
TRBJ1-2	TRBV20-1	SARGSRGFNYGYT
TRBJ2-3	TRBV7-8	ASSSPLAGGWDTQY
TRBJ2-7	TRBV30	AWRDRGPGEQY
TRBJ2-5	TRBV7-9	ASSLVSSAQETQY
TRBJ2-1	TRBV28	ASSLWEGLAGTNEQF
TRBJ2-1	TRBV24-1	ATGRGGIYNEQF
TRBJ2-1	TRBV6-1	ASSDSSGWYNEQF
TRBJ2-1	TRBV29-1	SVDRLAGVVGEQF
TRBJ2-2	TRBV4-1	ASSQDPLAGAGELF
TRBJ2-1	TRBV12-5	ASGLVPGQGLGDNEQF
TRBJ2-2	TRBV6-2/TRBV6-3	ASRAPSTGELF
TRBJ2-2	TRBV19	ASRWTSGKTGELF
TRBJ1-1	TRBV12-3/TRBV12-4	ASSFELGGNTEAF
TRBJ2-7	TRBV28	ASSPTSGVYEQY
TRBJ1-1	TRBV7-2	ASSPWGGVNTEAF
TRBJ1-2	TRBV20-1	SASPRDSREDYGYT
TRBJ2-7	TRBV6-2/TRBV6-3	ASSYRGGRAYEQY
TRBJ2-5	TRBV24-1	ATGGDQETQY